This record looks at one T cell receptor beta chain sequence and its context. Its antigen remains unidentified. No base quality values were provided; no much bigger clone lies one nucleotide off. The entry originates in a study of blood T cell repertoires in COVID-19 (dated by TCRdb to 2020 to 2021). At the level of the whole study: Collaborator samples came from the United States, Italy and Spain and covered acute and convalescent phases of COVID-19. The material from the prospective study consisted of cDNA or gDNA derived from T cells, B-cell-depleted T cells, or PBMCs. The dataset comprised deeply sampled blood TCRbeta repertoires from subjects exposed to, actively infected with, or recovered from COVID-19. The repertoires were released in a freely available public database meant as a resource for research on the immune response to SARS-CoV-2. The samples were drawn from the first 160 participants of the ongoing ImmuneRACE study and from 1,254 subjects provided by 6 global collaborators. A de-identified subject ID, COVID-19 status, age in years and sex were almost always included in the sample metadata. Where HLA class I and class II types were available, the types were taken from metadata supplied by the sample provider, not from assay-based typing.

The CDR3 contains 14 residues, cysteine and phenylalanine counted. Solely the CDR3 DNA is kept, with 42 bases framed from the first base. CDR1 and CDR2 are read off the germline V gene as MNHEY and SVGAGI. V has 5 bases trimmed and J has 1 base trimmed; junction bases matching no gene number 4. Overall study results and their limits: Clinical and demographic metadata were provided uncurated, with the amount varying by source and participant.

The collaborating institutions used their own protocols to collect whole blood in K2EDTA tubes. For TCRbeta analysis, collaborators shipped samples as frozen whole blood, isolated PBMCs, or DNA extracted from either of those sample types. The immunoSEQ Assay, a bias-controlled multiplex PCR, was used to amplify TCRbeta CDR3 regions from genomic DNA. On the study's bioinformatics: Nucleated cell counts per sample were estimated from amplification of reference gene primers within the assay. Sequence reads were collapsed and filtered to measure the absolute abundance of every unique TCRbeta CDR3 rearrangement. For each sample, productive Simpson clonality was calculated as the square root of Simpson's diversity index over productive rearrangements. Not all clones reach the TCRdb copy of this immuneACCESS table, which keeps in-frame sequences only. Checked studies attribute under half of the gap to unresolved V genes and leave the rest unexplained. From that table come the V and J calls and clone size; the DNA was used to work out D and trimming. For this sample there are over 130,000 clones; approximately 89% appear just once. The ten largest clones add up to about 11% of the sample.

This clonotype originated in a man aged 55 to 69 with active or convalescent COVID-19. Material for sequencing was peripheral blood. The chain is made from TRBV6-5 and TRBJ1-1; TRBD1 lines up with 7 middle nucleotides. The CDR3 reads as follows: CASSRQGRNTEAFF. The DNA sequence is given as TGTGCCAGCAGTAGACAGGGAAGGAACACTGAAGCTTTCTTT.